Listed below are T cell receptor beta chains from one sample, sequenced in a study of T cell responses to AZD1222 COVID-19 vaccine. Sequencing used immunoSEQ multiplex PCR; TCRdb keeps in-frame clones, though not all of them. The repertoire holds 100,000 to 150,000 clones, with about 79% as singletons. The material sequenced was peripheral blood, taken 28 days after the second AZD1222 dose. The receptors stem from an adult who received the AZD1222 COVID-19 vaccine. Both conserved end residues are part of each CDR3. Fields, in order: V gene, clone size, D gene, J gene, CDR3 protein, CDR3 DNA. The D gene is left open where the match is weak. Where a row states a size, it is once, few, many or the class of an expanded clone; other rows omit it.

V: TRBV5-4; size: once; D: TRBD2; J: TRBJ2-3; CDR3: CASRVAGGTDTQYF; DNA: TGTGCCAGCAGGGTCGCGGGGGGCACAGATACGCAGTATTTT
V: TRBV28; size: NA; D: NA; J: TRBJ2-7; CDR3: CASIENEEQYF; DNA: TGTGCCAGCATCGAGAATGAGGAGCAGTACTTC
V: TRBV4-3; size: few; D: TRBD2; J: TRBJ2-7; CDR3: CASSQEWGGTQYF; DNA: TGCGCCAGCAGCCAAGAATGGGGGGGGACGCAGTACTTC
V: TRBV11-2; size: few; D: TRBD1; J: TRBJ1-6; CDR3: CASSTDRAYSPLHF; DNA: TGTGCCAGCAGCACCGACAGGGCGTACTCACCCCTCCACTTT
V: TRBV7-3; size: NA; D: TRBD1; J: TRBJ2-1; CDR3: CASSSYRGKPNNEQFF; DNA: TGTGCCAGCAGCTCTTACAGGGGGAAGCCGAACAATGAGCAGTTCTTC
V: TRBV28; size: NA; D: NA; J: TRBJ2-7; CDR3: CASSPQGGYEQYF; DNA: TGTGCCAGCAGTCCCCAGGGGGGCTACGAGCAGTACTTC
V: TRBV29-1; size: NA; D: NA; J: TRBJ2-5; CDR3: CSATGAGETQYF; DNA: TGCAGCGCCACGGGGGCTGGCGAGACCCAGTACTTC
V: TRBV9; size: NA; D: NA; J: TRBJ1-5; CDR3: CASSALAGNQPQHF; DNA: TGTGCCAGCAGTGCACTCGCCGGGAATCAGCCCCAGCATTTT
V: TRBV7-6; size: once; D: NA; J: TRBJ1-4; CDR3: CASSFSGQTNEKLFF; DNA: TGTGCCAGCAGCTTCTCGGGGCAGACGAATGAAAAACTGTTTTTT
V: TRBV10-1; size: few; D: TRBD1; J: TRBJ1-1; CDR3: CASSMSAGGDTEAFF; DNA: TGCGCCAGCAGTATGTCCGCAGGGGGAGATACTGAAGCTTTCTTT
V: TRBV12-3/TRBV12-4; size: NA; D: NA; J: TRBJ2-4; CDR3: CASSFRDLNIQYF; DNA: TGTGCCAGCAGTTTCCGGGATTTAAACATTCAGTACTTC
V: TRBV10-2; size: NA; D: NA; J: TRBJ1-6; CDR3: CASGVGGTSPLHF; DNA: TGCGCCAGCGGGGTTGGCGGGACTTCACCCCTCCACTTT
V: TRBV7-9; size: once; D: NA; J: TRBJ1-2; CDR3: CASSLQGPYGYTF; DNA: TGTGCCAGCAGCTTGCAGGGGCCTTATGGCTACACCTTC
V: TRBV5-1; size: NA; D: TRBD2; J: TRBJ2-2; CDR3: CATRGGGANTGELFF; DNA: TGCGCCACCCGCGGGGGGGGAGCGAACACCGGGGAGCTGTTTTTT
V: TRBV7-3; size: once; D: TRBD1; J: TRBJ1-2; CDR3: CASSFSATGDYGYTF; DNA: TGTGCCAGCAGCTTCAGTGCAACAGGGGACTATGGCTACACCTTC
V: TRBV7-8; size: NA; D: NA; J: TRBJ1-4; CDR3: CASSLGGAREKLFF; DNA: TGTGCCAGCAGCTTAGGGGGGGCGCGAGAAAAACTGTTTTTT
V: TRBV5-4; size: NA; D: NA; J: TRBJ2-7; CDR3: CASSLGASLLYEQYF; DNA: TGTGCCAGCAGCTTGGGGGCCTCCCTCCTTTACGAGCAGTACTTC
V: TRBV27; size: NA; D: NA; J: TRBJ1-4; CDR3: CASGRGALTNEKLFF; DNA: TGTGCCAGCGGGAGGGGGGCGCTAACTAATGAAAAACTGTTTTTT
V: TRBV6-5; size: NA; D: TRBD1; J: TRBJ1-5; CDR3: CASSYRQGQAQPQHF; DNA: TGTGCCAGCAGTTACAGACAGGGGCAAGCTCAGCCCCAGCATTTT
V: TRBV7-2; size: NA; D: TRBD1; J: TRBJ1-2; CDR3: CASSQTLTGGVYGYTF; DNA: TGTGCCAGCAGCCAGACTTTGACAGGGGGCGTCTATGGCTACACCTTC
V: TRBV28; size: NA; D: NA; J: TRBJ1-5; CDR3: CASSLTRDGSNQPQHF; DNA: TGTGCCAGCAGTTTAACCCGGGACGGTAGCAATCAGCCCCAGCATTTT
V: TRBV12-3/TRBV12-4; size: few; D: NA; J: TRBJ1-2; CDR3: CASSLSLLGGYTF; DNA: TGTGCCAGCAGTTTAAGTCTGTTGGGCGGCTACACCTTC
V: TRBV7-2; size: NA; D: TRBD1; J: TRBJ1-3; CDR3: CASSSWTGSGNTIYF; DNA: TGTGCCAGCAGCTCGTGGACAGGCTCTGGAAACACCATATATTTT